The subject of this entry is one T cell receptor (beta chain). The assay was immunoSEQ multiplex PCR, and TCRdb's table has in-frame clones only and misses some. The sample carries 100,000 or so clones, under 90% recorded once. The data stem from a study of OX40 agonist ivuxolimab in advanced cancers. Germline CDR1 and CDR2: GTSNPN and SVGIG (reference sequence). Deletions cut 1 base from V and 5 bases from J, with 5 bases between. The CDR3 length is 12 residues. The clonotype comes from an adult with an advanced solid tumor such as melanoma, head and neck, liver or kidney cancer. The sample consisted of CD4+ or CD8+ T cells sorted from blood, taken in a trial of the OX40 agonist ivuxolimab. The V call is TRBV30, the J call TRBJ1-4; D not resolved. The CDR3 loop reads CAWSGRNEKLFF. The DNA of the CDR3 is TGTGCCTGGAGTGGTCGAAATGAAAAACTGTTTTTT. Supplemented by reference TRBV30 and TRBJ1-4, the full variable domain reads SQTIHQWPATLVQPVGSPLSLECTVEGTSNPNLYWYRQAAGRGLQLLFYSVGIGQISSEVPQNLSASRPQDRQFILSSKKLLLSDSGFYLCAWSGRNEKLFFGSGTQLSVL.